The T cell receptor beta chain described here comes from a study of cytomegalovirus exposure and HLA in healthy donors (dated by TCRdb to the late 2010s). About the investigation overall: An earlier analysis of 587 of the donors reported 250 to 300 Gb of sequence data and 95 million to 130 million unique TCR beta sequences obtained from 180 million or so T cells. About 280 gigabases of sequencing data and 70 million to 95 million unique TCR sequences made up an early release that covered several hundred HLA-typed donors. Among the roughly 400 genotyped donors, about 83% belonged to the genetic ancestry cluster associated with self-reported Caucasian donors. The study was designed to test whether signatures of past pathogen exposure could be identified by cataloging public T cell receptors. The study used immunosequencing to profile the T cell repertoires of more than 650 subjects and linked those repertoires to cytomegalovirus serostatus. A separate validation cohort of about 110 different subjects was used in addition to the approximately 700-subject first cohort. The study combined high-throughput TCR immunosequencing, statistical association of individual TCRs with disease status, and machine learning to predict cytomegalovirus infection status. A later analysis re-analyzed previously published TCR beta repertoires from roughly 600 donors and added high-resolution HLA genotyping to study TCR occurrence patterns. In the later analysis, no new phenotypic data were used to find candidate immune exposures; instead, reliance was placed on TCR beta sequences and their occurrence across donors. To decide whether each TCR beta V gene segment behaved as functional or pseudogenic, an earlier analysis of fewer than 750 of the donors relied on high-throughput TCR beta sequencing. Donor age, sex, ethnicity and CMV serostatus were collected together with the repertoire data. A later genetic analysis used genome-wide SNP genotypes for about 65% of the roughly 670 donors, treating that subset as a discovery cohort. Every repertoire in the discovery cohort had been generated on one and the same sequencing platform. Class I and class II HLA loci were covered by the typing at four-digit resolution. Typing coverage varied by locus: roughly 620-640 donors for A, B, C, DRB1 and DQB1; approximately 520 for DQA1; over 600 for DPA1; around 490 for DPB1. Roughly 5 DR-DQ haplotypes were treated as single units for association and clustering because of strong linkage in the cohort. Across about 380 genotyped donors of the cohort, an average of about 250,000 unique TCR beta nucleotide sequences per donor were sequenced, and about a sixth of those sequences were non-productive.

The cohort was made up of about 670 healthy bone marrow donors. Cohort members were all nominally healthy when sampled, although unrecorded immune exposures were likely present. The donor tested CMV seronegative and was one of the 352 seronegative cohort members. Every donor gave a peripheral blood sample, and the peripheral blood mononuclear cells from that sample were used for TCR beta sequencing. Genomic DNA extraction from the blood cell samples was performed with the Qiagen DNeasy Blood Extraction Kit. The protocol used for the library was the immunoSEQ multiplex PCR assay. For the multiplex PCR, a mixture combining 60 forward primers for TCR Vbeta segments and 13 reverse primers for TCR Jbeta segments was used. Amplification of the CDR3 region of rearranged TCR beta genes was performed with a multiplex PCR assay on genomic DNA. The Illumina HiSeq System was used to sequence the amplified TCR beta libraries as 87-base-pair reads. The original methods were these. A later analysis counted some 74 million unique TCR beta chains across the 640 or so repertoires, and 10 million to 11 million of these chains were shared by at least two donors. A nearest-neighbor algorithm error-corrected the raw reads and collapsed the reads into unique sequences, merging closely related sequences to remove PCR and sequencing errors. CDR3 sequences were aligned to IMGT reference sequences to assign V, D and J gene segments. For a sequence to be retained, at least a six-nucleotide match to both a V gene segment and a J gene segment was required. A rearrangement was called productive if the CDR3 had no stop codons and remained in frame with V and J, and every other rearrangement was called non-productive. Following IMGT convention, CDR3 was defined as the stretch from the second conserved V-encoded cysteine to the conserved J-encoded phenylalanine. Sequences without an unambiguous match to a single V gene segment were excluded from the earlier analysis of over 500 of the donors. In an earlier analysis of approximately 590 of the donors, V segments were called functional above 56.7% productive rearrangements and were called segregating when the between-donor standard deviation exceeded 5%. A statistical classification framework was built for diagnosing cytomegalovirus status from the catalog of TCR beta chain sequences. In a later analysis, TCR nucleotide sequences were compared against IMGT/GENE-DB human TR gene sequences so that V and J genes could be assigned. The TCRdist pipeline was used in a later analysis to assign CDR3 sequences and most-parsimonious VDJ recombination scenarios. A later analysis defined each TCR beta chain by its CDR3 amino acid sequence plus V-gene family, and excluded reads lacking a unique V-gene family. In a later analysis, nearly 600 highly shared, low-generation-probability nucleotide sequences were removed to address suspected cross-contamination and a sequencing artifact. A later analysis calculated a clonal expansion index for each public chain from normalized within-repertoire ranks of inferred template counts. A later analysis computed generation probabilities with a VDJ recombination model fitted to out-of-frame rearrangements, and checked the results against IGoR. In a later analysis, hypergeometric tests were used to score TCR-TCR, TCR-HLA and TCR-CMV co-occurrence, with a repertoire-size bias correction applied to TCR pairs. False discovery rates were estimated in a later analysis by permuting HLA or CMV assignments 20 times. In a later analysis, co-occurring TCRs were grouped with DBSCAN, and TCRdist sequence similarity was added when clustering was performed within HLA-allele-positive subsets. For co-occurrence clustering, repertoires with fewer than 30,000 or more than 120,000 public chains were excluded, along with 4 to 6 repertoires with anomalous nucleotide sharing. Sourced from immuneACCESS, this table was stored by TCRdb with only in-frame sequences that have V and J called. A share of the clones is absent; for the studies checked, an unresolved V gene accounts for under half, and the remainder has no known explanation. V and J calls and clone size are those listed in that table; D and trimming were worked out from the DNA. The sample table contains 85,000 to 120,000 clones; only one count was recorded for more than 70% of them. The ten largest account for around 2.5% of the sample.

Comments on this clone: This receptor's antigen is unknown. Qualities for individual bases were not recorded, and no much larger clone is one base off.

The germline ends are 9 bases apart after V is trimmed by 0 bases and J by 3 bases. The germline V gene yields LGHNA for CDR1 and YNFKEQ for CDR2. The CDR3 covers 15 residues, taking in both the cysteine and the phenylalanine. Only the CDR3 portion is preserved as DNA: 45 bases, with reading frame beginning at the first base. Study-level results and caveats: In a later genetic analysis, a missense DCLRE1C variant was associated with V-gene and J-gene trimming of TCR beta chains, and the association was replicated in an independent cohort. The classifier was reported to diagnose cytomegalovirus status with high specificity and sensitivity in both the original cohort and the validation cohort. A further reported finding was that TCR beta sequences accurately predicted the HLA-A and HLA-B alleles for most subjects in the first cohort. A total of fewer than 200 TCR beta chains were listed by the study as associated with cytomegalovirus. Roughly uniform sequencing depth across donors was assumed in presence/absence analyses, although this assumption may not hold. Because HLA typing was missing for some donors at each locus, association tests included only the typed subset. The sequencing pipeline was judged likely to have produced a cluster of highly shared sequence variants as a technical artifact. A later analysis reported that several top co-occurrence clusters appeared linked to parvovirus B19, influenza, CMV and Epstein-Barr virus. Only TCR beta chains were sequenced in this cohort, and the absence of alpha or paired-chain data limited detectable features. According to the authors, the approach could potentially be generalized to other disease states and immunological phenotypes. Compared with the approximately 670-donor mean, donors in an Asian-associated ancestry cluster had fewer N-insertions in productive TCRs, according to a later genetic analysis. Compared with equally common non-associated chains, HLA-associated TCR beta chains in a later analysis were more clonally expanded and had lower generation probabilities. Specific HLA alleles were associated with over 15,000 TCR beta sequences at a false discovery rate of 0.05 in a later analysis. In a later analysis, the rate of TCR association differed among HLA loci, with DRB1 alleles having the most associated TCRs and HLA-C alleles having the fewest. Across donors, most TCR sequences were observed very rarely, whereas some public TCRs were present in many individuals. Assigning TCR associations to individual alleles was difficult when HLA alleles, especially DR and DQ, strongly co-occurred. The 87-base-pair reads could not distinguish some IMGT-functional V segments, including TRBV6-2 and TRBV6-3, so those segments were excluded. In vitro tests confirmed that three of the cytomegalovirus-associated TCR beta chains recognize cytomegalovirus antigens. Some 15 rarely observed V segments, including chromosome 9 orphons, were excluded from the earlier analysis of some 590 of the donors because counts were too low. In an earlier analysis of some 550 of the donors, most TCR beta V segments were observed in productive rearrangements about 90% or about 30% of the time, broadly matching IMGT annotations. For the cohort, immune exposure information was limited to CMV serostatus. Correlated functional status among segregating V segments might be attributable to linkage disequilibrium, but an unknown experimental factor could not be ruled out. According to a later analysis, most CMV-associated TCR beta chains appeared to be HLA-restricted, and the HLA associations seemed to be driven largely by CMV exposure.

The TCR originated in a middle-aged man in good health and CMV-seronegative. Recombination joined TRBV4-2 with TRBJ1-3, with the D gene not clear enough to name. The sequencing sample was made of PBMCs. Read as DNA, the sequence is TGTGCCAGCAGCCAAGATTTTTCACATGGAAACACCATATATTTT. It encodes CASSQDFSHGNTIYF.